These 30 T cell receptor beta chains originate from one sample sequenced in a study of blood T cells in healthy people across ages. Alongside a J-beta primer mix, a sample-barcoded 5' primer served in a second PCR lasting about 7 to 11 cycles. TCRdb independently ran MiXCR on the 5' RACE reads; one entry per CDR3 protein. This table holds about 570,000 distinct CDR3 sequences, 25% to 30% found once. Material for sequencing was blood. These receptors were collected from a woman in her 70s in good health.

V usage is TRBV5-1 and J usage is TRBJ2-2; perhaps TRBD2 as D (5 bases). From germline, CDR1 is SGHRS and CDR2 YFSETQ. There are 16 residues in the CDR3. Trimming left V 4 bases short and J 2 bases short, with 15 bases between. The DNA of the CDR3 is TGCGCCAGCAGCGTACTTCCGGGAAGAAACACCGGGGAGCTGTTTTTT. This encodes CASSVLPGRNTGELFF.

The CDR3 nucleotides are TGTGCCAGCAGCTTAGCGCGGGACATTCAGTACTTC. Translating gives CASSLARDIQYF. This chain joins TRBV7-2 and TRBJ2-4, with D tentatively TRBD2 (5 bases). V lost 0 bases and J 8 bases, leaving 5 bases between the germline ends. Germline CDR1 SGHTA, CDR2 FQGNSA. This CDR3 has 12 amino acids. Supplemented by reference TRBV7-2 and TRBJ2-4, the full variable domain reads GAGVSQSPSNKVTEKGKDVELRCDPISGHTALYWYRQSLGQGLEFLIYFQGNSAPDKSGLPSDRFSAERTGGSVSTLTIQRTQQEDSAVYLCASSLARDIQYFGAGTRLSVL.

With respect to this clonotype: Because it lacks the conserved phenylalanine or tryptophan at the end, this CDR3 is likely a read error. The rearrangement joins TRBV7-2 to TRBJ2-5, with 8 bases that match TRBD2. Judging by the DNA end, TRBJ2-7 fits better; the J call may be wrong. CDR3 size: 15 residues. Germline CDR1 SGHTA, CDR2 FQGNSA. CDR3 in DNA: TGTGCCAGCAGCTCCCAAAGAGCGGGGGCCTACGAGCAGTACCTC. This sequence encodes CASSSQRAGAYEQYL.

The sample holds a few counts of this clonotype. This chain connects TRBV6-2 or TRBV6-3 to TRBJ2-2; 9 bases are shared with TRBD1. Germline lookup yields CDR1 MNHEY and CDR2 SVGEGT. This CDR3 region has 15 residues. V was clipped by 2 bases and J by 4 bases; unmatched bases: 2. CDR3 bases: TGTGCCAGCAGTTACCGGACAGGGGCCACCGGGGAGCTGTTTTTT. Encoded protein: CASSYRTGATGELFF.

The V gene is TRBV25-1, the J gene TRBJ2-7; 8 bases align to TRBD1. There are 13 residues in the CDR3. Germline trimming cut 3 bases from V and 6 bases from J; bases unmatched to any gene: 4. Germline values: CDR1 MGHDK, CDR2 SYGVNS. The CDR3 nucleotides read TGTGCCAGCAGTGAGTCAGGGGGCGCCGAGCAGTACTTC. Translating it yields CASSESGGAEQYF.

The sample holds a few counts of this clonotype. This chain connects TRBV20-1 to TRBJ2-7, with D hard to call. The end of the DNA fits TRBJ2-5 better, so the J call may be wrong. Per the germline V gene, CDR1 is DFQATT and CDR2 is SNEGSKA (reference sequence). The CDR3 covers 11 residues. The chain's CDR3 is CSASVQETQYF. CDR3 DNA: TGCAGTGCTAGTGTGCAAGAGACCCAGTACTTC.

This clonotype was counted between two and nine times. V is TRBV7-8 and J is TRBJ2-2; 9 positions match TRBD1. CDR1 is SGHVS and CDR2 is FQNEAQ in the germline V gene. J gave up 3 bases and V 5 bases, and 10 bases lay outside the gene matches. The CDR3 contains 17 residues. The DNA for the CDR3 is TGTGCCAGCAGCCCCCCTCTCCGGGACAGGGACACCGGGGAGCTGTTTTTT. Translated: CASSPPLRDRDTGELFF.

This clonotype has more than one count but fewer than ten. V gene TRBV4-2 combines with J gene TRBJ2-1; maybe TRBD1 (6 bases). Trimming removed 4 bases at V and 1 base at J, with 26 bases between. This CDR3 contains 20 residues. CDR1 is LGHNA, CDR2 YNFKEQ, per germline. The CDR3 reads CASSRDPQGSSSISYNEQFF. CDR3 bases: TGTGCCAGCAGCCGGGATCCCCAGGGGTCATCCTCGATTTCCTACAATGAGCAGTTCTTC.

This clonotype came up a few times. The chain carries TRBV27 and TRBJ1-1; D possibly corresponds to TRBD1 (6 bases). The ends were cut back, 7 bases at V and 3 bases at J, with 12 bases in the middle. From germline, CDR1 is MNHEY and CDR2 SMNVEV (reference sequence). This CDR3 is 13 amino acids long. The CDR3, as DNA: TGTGCCAGCACAGGGGCGGGGGACACTGAAGCTTTCTTT. This sequence encodes CASTGAGDTEAFF.

The gene calls are TRBV7-9 and TRBJ1-2; D is perhaps TRBD1 (5 bases). The CDR3 extends over 13 amino acids. Germline assignment: CDR1 SEHNR and CDR2 FQNEAQ (reference sequence). V was shortened by 2 bases and J by 6 bases, with 10 bases between the two germline ends. CDR3 sequence reads: CASSLRGKDGYTF. The CDR3 nucleotides are TGTGCCAGCAGCTTACGGGGGAAGGATGGCTACACCTTC.

In this sample, this clonotype turned up a few times. The chain is built from TRBV2 and TRBJ2-2; D is perhaps TRBD2 (6 bases). Trimming pared 7 bases from V and 3 bases from J, leaving 9 bases between. The CDR3 has 13 amino acids. Germline V gene data show CDR1 as SNHLY and CDR2 as FYNNEI. CDR3 DNA: TGTGCCAGCATCCCGGGGGACACCGGGGAGCTGTTTTTT. This translates into CASIPGDTGELFF. The variable domain in full, completed from reference TRBV2 and TRBJ2-2, reads EPEVTQTPSHQVTQMGQEVILRCVPISNHLYFYWYRQILGQKVEFLVSFYNNEISEKSEIFDDQFSVERPDGSNFTLKIRSTKLEDSAMYFCASIPGDTGELFFGEGSRLTVL.

This clonotype came up a few times. In nucleotides, the CDR3 is TGTGCCAGCAGCCAAGAGGGCAGGGCGGCGGACACCATATATTTT. It translates to CASSQEGRAADTIYF. The chain uses TRBV4-2 and TRBJ1-3, with D possibly TRBD1 on 5 matching bases. Germline CDR1 LGHNA, CDR2 YNFKEQ. Trimming took 0 bases from V and 8 from J, leaving 14 bases between them. This CDR3 has 15 residues.

CDR3 sequence reads: CASSRKEQYF. The DNA of the CDR3 is TGTGCCAGCAGCCGTAAGGAGCAGTACTTC. The chain couples TRBV6-6 to TRBJ2-7, with D uncertain. From germline, CDR1 is MNHNY and CDR2 SVGAGI (reference sequence). Trimming took off 6 bases at V and 7 bases at J, with 7 bases between the two ends. The CDR3 has 10 amino acids.

Only a few counts were recorded for this clonotype. J is TRBJ2-7 and V is TRBV27; 8 bases are a match to TRBD1. The J call may not be correct, given that the DNA end is closer to TRBJ2-1. The length of the CDR3 is 15 residues. CDR1 is MNHEY and CDR2 is SMNVEV in the germline V gene (reference sequence). The CDR3 DNA reads as TGTGCCAGCAGTCCGACAGGGGCCGGCAACAATGAGCAGTTCTTC. It codes for CASSPTGAGNNEQFF.

This clonotype was detected a few times. The chain joins TRBV12-3 or TRBV12-4 to TRBJ2-1; D is ambiguous. The CDR3 extends over 15 amino acids. V shed 4 bases and J shed 1 base, with 11 bases lying between them. This chain's CDR3 is CASSSGRISYNEQFF. As DNA, the CDR3 is TGTGCCAGCAGTTCCGGCCGCATATCCTACAATGAGCAGTTCTTC.

This chain links TRBV3-1 with TRBJ2-4, with D unclear. Germline assignment: CDR1 LGHDT and CDR2 YNNKEL (reference sequence). Trimming removed 2 bases at V and 0 bases at J, with 8 bases between. The CDR3 runs 15 residues. The CDR3 nucleotides read TGTGCCAGCAGCCAACCTGGGTCAGCCAAAAACATTCAGTACTTC. Its translation: CASSQPGSAKNIQYF.

The V gene is TRBV4-3, the J gene TRBJ1-1; tentatively, D is TRBD1 (6 bases). Trimming shortened V by 1 base and J by 6 bases, and 15 bases separated the two germline ends. This CDR3 spans 15 amino acids. Per germline, CDR1 LGHNA and CDR2 YSLEER. In DNA form, the CDR3 reads TGCGCCAGCAGCCAAGTGGCGGCGGGGGGCGCTGAAGCTTTCTTT. Translation gives CASSQVAAGGAEAFF.

V and J are TRBV10-3 and TRBJ2-3; 8 positions match TRBD2. The trim removed 9 bases at V and 0 bases at J, leaving 8 bases unmatched. Per germline, CDR1 ENHRY and CDR2 SYGVKD. This CDR3 has 15 residues. The CDR3 loop reads CAIYSGGFSTDTQYF. The CDR3, as DNA: TGTGCCATTTACAGCGGGGGCTTTAGCACAGATACGCAGTATTTT.

The chain recombines TRBV7-2 with TRBJ2-1; 8 bases fit TRBD2. CDR3 length equals 15 residues. The junction had 8 bases not matched to a gene; V was cut back by 2 bases and J by 8 bases. Germline loops: CDR1 SGHTA, CDR2 FQGNSA. As DNA, the CDR3 is TGTGCCAGCAGCTTAAAGGGGGGACTAGTTCATGAGCAGTTCTTC. Translation: CASSLKGGLVHEQFF. Looking up the rest from reference TRBV7-2 and TRBJ2-1 gives the full variable domain: GAGVSQSPSNKVTEKGKDVELRCDPISGHTALYWYRQSLGQGLEFLIYFQGNSAPDKSGLPSDRFSAERTGGSVSTLTIQRTQQEDSAVYLCASSLKGGLVHEQFFGPGTRLTVL.

The chain has TRBV6-2 or TRBV6-3 and TRBJ1-1; D might be TRBD1 (5 bases). There are 15 residues in the CDR3. Trimming stripped 2 bases from V and 2 bases from J, with 12 bases between. Germline V lookup: CDR1 MNHEY, CDR2 SVGEGT. The CDR3 region is CASSYPRGYNTEAFF. Here the CDR3 DNA reads TGTGCCAGCAGTTACCCGAGGGGCTATAACACTGAAGCTTTCTTT.

There are many counts of this clonotype. V and J are TRBV29-1 and TRBJ2-1, with D uncertain. The CDR3 contains 13 residues. The V gene lost 5 bases and the J gene lost 0 bases, with 8 bases spanning the gap. Germline CDR1 SQVTM, CDR2 ANQGSEA. The CDR3 DNA reads TGCAGCGTTACTGGTAGCTCCTACAATGAGCAGTTCTTC. It yields the protein CSVTGSSYNEQFF.

The V gene is TRBV7-2, the J gene TRBJ2-5; D might be TRBD1 (6 bases). CDR1 is SGHTA and CDR2 is FQGNSA in the germline V gene. Trimming removed 1 base at V and 7 bases at J, with 19 bases between. This CDR3 contains 16 residues. CDR3 in DNA: TGTGCCAGCAGCTTAGGCCCCCCATCACAGGGCTGGACCCAGTACTTC. Translated, it gives CASSLGPPSQGWTQYF.

This clonotype has just a few counts. V and J are TRBV12-3 or TRBV12-4 and TRBJ2-5; D may correspond to TRBD1 or TRBD2 (5 bases each). Trimming took off 6 bases at V and 8 bases at J, with 16 bases between the two ends. The CDR3 is 13 residues long. CDR3 sequence reads: CASSPGTPITQYF. For the CDR3, the DNA is TGTGCCAGCAGCCCCGGGACCCCAATAACCCAGTACTTC.

This clonotype was found a few times. The CDR3 sequence is CASSPLPEETQYF. CDR3 DNA sequence: TGCGCCAGCAGCCCTCTTCCGGAGGAGACCCAGTACTTC. The genes are TRBV5-1 and TRBJ2-5; D not certain. Germline lookup yields CDR1 SGHRS and CDR2 YFSETQ. The CDR3 loop spans 13 amino acids. V was pared by 4 bases and J by 5 bases, with 12 bases between. The full variable domain, with the rest looked up from reference TRBV5-1 and TRBJ2-5, is KAGVTQTPRYLIKTRGQQVTLSCSPISGHRSVSWYQQTPGQGLQFLFEYFSETQRNKGNFPGRFSGRQFSNSRSEMNVSTLELGDSALYLCASSPLPEETQYFGPGTRLLVL.

This chain uses TRBV5-1 with TRBJ2-7, with D hard to call. Trimming left V 1 base short and J 1 base short, with 18 bases between. The CDR3 is 17 residues long. Germline V gene data show CDR1 as SGHRS and CDR2 as YFSETQ. The CDR3 sequence is CASSLCRSRFWSYEQYF. The DNA for the CDR3 is TGCGCCAGCAGCTTGTGTCGCTCGCGATTTTGGTCCTACGAGCAGTACTTC.

This chain uses TRBV5-4 with TRBJ1-1, with a tentative D call TRBD1 (6 bases). Germline lookup yields CDR1 SGHNT and CDR2 YYREEE (reference sequence). The V end lost 10 bases, the J end lost 2 bases, and 12 bases lay between the germline ends. CDR3 size: 12 residues. The CDR3 bases are TGTGCCGTCGGGGGGCGAAACACTGAAGCTTTCTTT. Protein: CAVGGRNTEAFF.

The rearrangement uses TRBV12-3 or TRBV12-4 and TRBJ1-4, with 7 bases that match TRBD1. This CDR3 is 15 amino acids long. V lost 4 bases and J lost 2; bases outside the gene matches: 4. CDR3 protein: CASSWVTGTNEKLFF. CDR3 coding DNA: TGTGCCAGCAGTTGGGTGACAGGGACTAATGAAAAACTGTTTTTT.

The CDR3 loop is CSARDPRGNYNEQFF. CDR3 DNA: TGCAGTGCTAGAGATCCCCGGGGTAACTACAATGAGCAGTTCTTC. The genes are TRBV20-1 and TRBJ2-1; tentatively, D is TRBD2 (5 bases). Germline CDR1 reads DFQATT; CDR2 reads SNEGSKA (reference sequence). Trimming removed 0 bases from V and 3 bases from J, with 12 bases in between. The CDR3 sequence is 15 residues long.

The CDR3 nucleotides are TGTGCCAGCAGCTTAGGAATGAAAGGGACCCAGTACTTC. Translating it yields CASSLGMKGTQYF. The chain carries TRBV7-2 and TRBJ2-5; D unclear. The CDR3 totals 13 residues. Trimming took off 1 base at V and 7 bases at J, with 10 bases between the two ends. From germline, CDR1 is SGHTA and CDR2 FQGNSA.

At least ten counts were recorded for this clonotype. The chain couples TRBV7-9 to TRBJ2-4; a weak D match, TRBD1 (6 bases). The germline V and J ends were trimmed by 5 bases and 9 bases, with 23 bases remaining between them. Looked up from germline, CDR1 is SEHNR and CDR2 is FQNEAQ (reference sequence). The CDR3 totals 16 residues. The CDR3 nucleotides read TGTGCCAGCAGCCCCACATTGGGGGACACCGGTGGCATTCAGTACTTC. Encoded protein: CASSPTLGDTGGIQYF. The variable domain in full, completed from reference TRBV7-9 and TRBJ2-4, reads DTGVSQNPRHKITKRGQNVTFRCDPISEHNRLYWYRQTLGQGPEFLTYFQNEAQLEKSRLLSDRFSAERPKGSFSTLEIQRTEQGDSAMYLCASSPTLGDTGGIQYFGAGTRLSVL.